The TCR beta chain under discussion was sequenced for a study of identical twins. TCRdb re-called the 5' RACE reads with MiXCR, one entry per CDR3 protein. The table includes nearly 900,000 distinct CDR3 sequences, approximately 13% detected once. Overall study results and limits: Among beta out-of-frame sequences, excess sharing between twins appeared weaker. Findings depended on cross-sectional statistics rather than tracking the same donors. Monozygotic twins shared more out-of-frame TCR alpha than recombination models predicted. Abundant beta clonotypes from cord blood bore fewer insertions; memory repertoires lacked this pattern.

CDR1 and CDR2 from the germline V gene are SGHRS and YFSETQ. This CDR3 has 15 amino acids. After removal of 8 bases from V and 5 bases from J, the junction contained 14 bases not matched to a gene. About this clonotype: Its antigen is undetermined.

This sample was also put to use in a study of yellow fever vaccine responses in identical twins.

Sequencing was performed on PBMCs. V usage is TRBV5-1 and J usage is TRBJ2-7; TRBD2 aligns across 9 bases. The source is a woman under 30 in good health. CDR3 bases: TGCGCCAGACCCCCTGAGGCGGGAGGGCCCCACGAGCAGTACTTC. It yields the protein CARPPEAGGPHEQYF.